This TCR beta chain was profiled in a study of T-cell memory formation after mild COVID-19. TCRdb re-derived calls from the 5' RACE reads in MiXCR, one entry per CDR3 protein. There are around 300,000 distinct CDR3 sequences in the sample; roughly 13% occur only once, and approximately 22% lies in the top ten. The TCR originated in a man between 18 and 35 years old who had mild COVID-19 (a few samples of this study predate the infection). Cell type and time point are not known. Sequencing was done on a sample of PBMCs or a T cell subset sorted from them (not recorded which).

For the CDR3, the DNA is TGCAGTGCCCGCAAATACAGGGGCGTCATGAACACTGAAGCTTTCTTT. Amino acids: CSARKYRGVMNTEAFF. V gene TRBV20-1 combines with J gene TRBJ1-1, with TRBD1 matching over 7 bases. The length of the CDR3 is 16 residues. Germline trimming cut 6 bases from V and 0 bases from J; bases unmatched to any gene: 13. Germline assignment: CDR1 DFQATT and CDR2 SNEGSKA (reference sequence).